This record concerns one T cell receptor beta chain sequence. This record belongs to a study of blood T cells in healthy people across ages. The authors ran a second PCR of roughly 6 to 12 cycles using a sample-barcoded 5' primer and a J-beta primer mix. TCRdb analysed the 5' RACE reads with MiXCR anew, one entry per CDR3 protein. The sample gives 780,000 or so distinct CDR3 sequences, about 55% of which show up once; approximately 40% is in the top ten. CDR3 length: 14 residues. Germline lookup yields CDR1 KGHDR and CDR2 SFDVKD. Trimming took off 2 bases at V and 12 bases at J, with 19 bases between the two ends.

The specimen was blood. The sequence came from a man older than 75 in good health. The genes are TRBV24-1 and TRBJ2-7; D may match TRBD1 or TRBD2 (7 bases each). CDR3 bases: TGTGCCACCAGTGATTCCAGGGGGGGCCGCGAGGTGTACTTC. Amino acid sequence: CATSDSRGGREVYF.